The entry that follows covers one T cell receptor beta chain sequence. Trimming cost V 4 bases and J 3 bases; bases outside gene matches: 8. The germline V gene encodes CDR1 SGHNT and CDR2 YENEEA. The CDR3 runs to 16 residues. This sample was included in a study of blood T cell repertoires in COVID-19. Overall study context: There were acute and convalescent COVID-19 samples, and they came from the United States, Italy and Spain. The analysed material was cDNA or gDNA that came from T cells, B-cell-depleted T cells, or PBMCs.

Measured with immunoSEQ multiplex PCR; TCRdb has only the in-frame clones, and not every one. Of fewer than 120,000 clones listed, around nine tenths were seen once; the top ten hold approximately 3.3%. Input material: peripheral blood. The chain has TRBV11-3 and TRBJ2-3; TRBD1 matches at 9 bases. The source is a woman in her forties or fifties with acute or convalescent COVID-19. The CDR3 sequence is CASSSTGGSSTDTQYF. CDR3 sequence (DNA): TGTGCCAGCAGCTCAACAGGGGGCAGTTCAACAGATACGCAGTATTTT.